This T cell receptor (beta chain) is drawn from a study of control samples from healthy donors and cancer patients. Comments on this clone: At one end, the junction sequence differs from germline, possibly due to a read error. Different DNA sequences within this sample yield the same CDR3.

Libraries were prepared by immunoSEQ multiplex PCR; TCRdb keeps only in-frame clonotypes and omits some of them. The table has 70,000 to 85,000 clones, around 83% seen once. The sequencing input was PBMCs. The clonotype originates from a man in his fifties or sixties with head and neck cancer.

The CDR3 spells CASSVGGPGDSPLHF. The DNA of the CDR3 is TGCGCCAGCAGTGTGGGGGGACCTGGGGATTCACCCCTCCACTTT. The chain has TRBV2 and TRBJ1-6, with D perhaps TRBD1 (5 bases). The germline gives CDR1 SNHLY, CDR2 FYNNEI. The CDR3 covers 15 residues.